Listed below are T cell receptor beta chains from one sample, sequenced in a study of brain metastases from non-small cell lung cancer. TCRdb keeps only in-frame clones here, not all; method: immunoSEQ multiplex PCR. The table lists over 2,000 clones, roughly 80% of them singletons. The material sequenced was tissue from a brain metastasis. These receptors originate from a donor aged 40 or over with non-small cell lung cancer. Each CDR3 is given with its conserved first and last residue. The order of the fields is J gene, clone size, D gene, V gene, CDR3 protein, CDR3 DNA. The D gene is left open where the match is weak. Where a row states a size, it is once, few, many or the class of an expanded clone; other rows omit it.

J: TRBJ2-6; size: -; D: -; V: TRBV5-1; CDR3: CASTAEANVLTF; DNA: TGCGCCAGCACTGCCGAGGCCAACGTCCTGACTTTC
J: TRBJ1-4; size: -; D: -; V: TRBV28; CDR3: CASSWPMAREKLFF; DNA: TGTGCCAGCAGTTGGCCGATGGCGAGGGAAAAACTGTTTTTT
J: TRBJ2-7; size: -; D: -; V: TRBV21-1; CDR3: CASSKWSQGHYEQYF; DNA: TGTGCCAGCAGCAAATGGTCACAGGGACACTACGAGCAGTACTTC
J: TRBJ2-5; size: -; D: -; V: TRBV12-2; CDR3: CASRLTGQLQETQYF; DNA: TGTGCAAGTCGCTTAACCGGACAGCTGCAAGAGACCCAGTACTTC
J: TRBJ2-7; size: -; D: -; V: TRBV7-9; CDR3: CASSLLEGAYEQYF; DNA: TGTGCCAGCAGCTTACTGGAGGGGGCCTACGAGCAGTACTTC
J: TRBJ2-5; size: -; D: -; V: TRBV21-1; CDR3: CASSKSSPKGAETQYF; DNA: TGTGCCAGCAGCAAAAGCTCCCCGAAGGGGGCAGAGACCCAGTACTTC
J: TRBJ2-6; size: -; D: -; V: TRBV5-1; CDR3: CASSGPREITVSGANVLTF; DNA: TGCGCCAGCAGCGGACCAAGGGAGATTACCGTCTCTGGGGCCAACGTCCTGACTTTC
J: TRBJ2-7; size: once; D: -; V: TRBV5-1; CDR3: CASSLDGEQYF; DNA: TGCGCCAGCAGCTTGGATGGCGAGCAGTACTTC
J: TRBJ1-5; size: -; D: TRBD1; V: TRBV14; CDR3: CASSLAGTDQPQHF; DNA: TGTGCCAGCAGCCTTGCGGGGACAGATCAGCCCCAGCATTTT
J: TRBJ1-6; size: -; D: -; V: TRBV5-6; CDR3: CASSLGGYNSPLHF; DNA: TGTGCCAGCAGCTTGGGGGGCTATAATTCACCCCTCCACTTT
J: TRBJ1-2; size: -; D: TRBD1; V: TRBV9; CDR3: CASSQQGFSYTF; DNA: TGTGCCAGCAGTCAACAGGGGTTTAGCTACACCTTC
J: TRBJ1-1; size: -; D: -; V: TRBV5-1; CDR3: CASSLHFNTEAFF; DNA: TGCGCCAGCAGCTTGCACTTTAACACTGAAGCTTTCTTT
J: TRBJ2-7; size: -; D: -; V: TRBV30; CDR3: CAWSPDRSYEQYF; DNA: TGTGCCTGGAGTCCCGACCGCTCCTACGAGCAGTACTTC
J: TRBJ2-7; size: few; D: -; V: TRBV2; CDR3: CASRGTYQYF; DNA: TGTGCCAGCAGAGGGACATACCAGTACTTC
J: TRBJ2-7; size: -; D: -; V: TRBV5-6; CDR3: CASSSRLAEQYF; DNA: TGTGCCAGCAGCTCCCGTCTGGCCGAGCAGTACTTC
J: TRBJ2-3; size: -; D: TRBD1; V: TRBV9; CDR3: CASSVAGQGETDTQYF; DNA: TGTGCCAGCAGCGTAGCCGGGCAGGGGGAGACAGATACGCAGTATTTT
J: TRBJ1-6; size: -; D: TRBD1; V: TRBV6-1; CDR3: CASSQQGGVSPLHF; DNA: TGTGCCAGCAGCCAACAGGGGGGAGTTTCACCCCTCCACTTT
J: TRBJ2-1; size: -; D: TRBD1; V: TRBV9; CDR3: CASSETGGRHQFF; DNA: TGCGCCAGCAGCGAGACAGGGGGGCGCCACCAGTTCTTC